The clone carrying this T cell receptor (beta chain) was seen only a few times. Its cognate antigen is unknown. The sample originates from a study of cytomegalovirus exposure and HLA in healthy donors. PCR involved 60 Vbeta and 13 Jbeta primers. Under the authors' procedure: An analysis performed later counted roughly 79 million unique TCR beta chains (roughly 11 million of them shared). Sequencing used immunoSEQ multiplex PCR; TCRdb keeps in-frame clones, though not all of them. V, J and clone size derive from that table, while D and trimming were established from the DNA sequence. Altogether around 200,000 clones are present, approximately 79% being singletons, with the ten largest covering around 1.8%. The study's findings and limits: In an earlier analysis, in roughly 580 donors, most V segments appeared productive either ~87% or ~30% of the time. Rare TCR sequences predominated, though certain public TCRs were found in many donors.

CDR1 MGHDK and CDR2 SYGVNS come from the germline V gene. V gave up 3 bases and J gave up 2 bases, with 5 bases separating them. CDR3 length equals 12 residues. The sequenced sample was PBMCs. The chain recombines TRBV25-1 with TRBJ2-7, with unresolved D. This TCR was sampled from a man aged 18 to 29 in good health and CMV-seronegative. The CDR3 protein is CASSDPTYEQYF. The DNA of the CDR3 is TGTGCCAGCAGTGACCCCACCTACGAGCAGTACTTC.